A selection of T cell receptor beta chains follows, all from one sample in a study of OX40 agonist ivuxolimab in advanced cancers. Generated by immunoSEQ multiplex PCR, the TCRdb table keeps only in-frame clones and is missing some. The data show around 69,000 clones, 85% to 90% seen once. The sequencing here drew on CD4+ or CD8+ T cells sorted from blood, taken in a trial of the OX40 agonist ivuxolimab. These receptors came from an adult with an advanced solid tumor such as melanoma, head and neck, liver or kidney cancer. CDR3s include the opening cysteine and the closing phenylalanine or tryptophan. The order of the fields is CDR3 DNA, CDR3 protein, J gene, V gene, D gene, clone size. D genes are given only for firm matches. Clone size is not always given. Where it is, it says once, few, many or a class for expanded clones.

DNA: TGTGCCAGCAGCTCCACACAGGGAAACATTCAGTACTTC
CDR3: CASSSTQGNIQYF
J: TRBJ2-4
V: TRBV7-9
D: .
size: .

DNA: TGTGCCTGGAGTGTTTTATCTGAAGCTTTCTTT
CDR3: CAWSVLSEAFF
J: TRBJ1-1
V: TRBV30
D: .
size: few

DNA: TGTGCCAGCTCAGCGGGACAGGGGATCACAGATACGCAGTATTTT
CDR3: CASSAGQGITDTQYF
J: TRBJ2-3
V: TRBV18
D: TRBD1
size: .

DNA: TGTGCCAGCAGCTTAGCGGGACAGATTTTCTCTGGAAACACCATATATTTT
CDR3: CASSLAGQIFSGNTIYF
J: TRBJ1-3
V: TRBV7-2
D: TRBD1
size: .

DNA: TGCGCCAGCAGCCAAGCGGTGACACAAGAGACCCAGTACTTC
CDR3: CASSQAVTQETQYF
J: TRBJ2-5
V: TRBV4-1
D: .
size: few

DNA: TGTGCCAGCAGCCGCACCGCCACTAGCGGCTTCACAGAGACCCAGTACTTC
CDR3: CASSRTATSGFTETQYF
J: TRBJ2-5
V: TRBV14
D: TRBD2
size: few

DNA: TGTGCCAGCAGCCCACCCCAGGGGTCCGGGGAGCTGTTTTTT
CDR3: CASSPPQGSGELFF
J: TRBJ2-2
V: TRBV28
D: .
size: few

DNA: TGTGCCAGCAGTCCATGGGGGACAGGATCCTACGAGCAGTACTTC
CDR3: CASSPWGTGSYEQYF
J: TRBJ2-7
V: TRBV28
D: TRBD1
size: .

DNA: TGTGCCAGCTCACTCAGGGAGGAGAGCGGCTACACCTTC
CDR3: CASSLREESGYTF
J: TRBJ1-2
V: TRBV18
D: .
size: .

DNA: TGTGCCAGCAGCTTACAGACAGGGGGCGGGTATAATTCACCCCTCCACTTT
CDR3: CASSLQTGGGYNSPLHF
J: TRBJ1-6
V: TRBV7-2
D: TRBD1
size: .

DNA: TGCGCCAGCAGCTTGAATGTTGACATCGGGAACACTGAAGCTTTCTTT
CDR3: CASSLNVDIGNTEAFF
J: TRBJ1-1
V: TRBV5-1
D: .
size: .

DNA: TGCAGTGCTGATGGCCCTGGGAAGCAGTACTTC
CDR3: CSADGPGKQYF
J: TRBJ2-7
V: TRBV20-1
D: .
size: few

DNA: TGTGCCAGCAGCGTGTCGACAGACCCGAACACTGAAGCTTTCTTT
CDR3: CASSVSTDPNTEAFF
J: TRBJ1-1
V: TRBV9
D: .
size: .

DNA: TGTGCCAGCTCATCCACAGGATTCCTGGACCATGGCTACACCTTC
CDR3: CASSSTGFLDHGYTF
J: TRBJ1-2
V: TRBV18
D: .
size: .

DNA: TGTGCCAGCAGCCCAACTCCGGGACAGGTCTATGGCTACACCTTC
CDR3: CASSPTPGQVYGYTF
J: TRBJ1-2
V: TRBV7-8
D: TRBD1
size: .

DNA: TGTGCCAGCAGTTCGGGACAGAACACTGAAGCTTTCTTT
CDR3: CASSSGQNTEAFF
J: TRBJ1-1
V: TRBV6-5
D: .
size: few

DNA: TGTGCCAGCAGCCCTCAGGTGGGGAAAAGTTCCACCGGGGAGCTGTTTTTT
CDR3: CASSPQVGKSSTGELFF
J: TRBJ2-2
V: TRBV28
D: .
size: .

DNA: TGCGCCAGCAGCCGGGCCCCCGCCACGAACACCGGGGAGCTGTTTTTT
CDR3: CASSRAPATNTGELFF
J: TRBJ2-2
V: TRBV5-1
D: .
size: .

DNA: TGTGCCAGCAGCTTACAACAGGTGTCCCGGGTGAACACTGAAGCTTTCTTT
CDR3: CASSLQQVSRVNTEAFF
J: TRBJ1-1
V: TRBV11-2
D: .
size: .

DNA: TGTGCCGGACCGGGACAGGGTTCAGGAACCGGGGAGCTGTTTTTT
CDR3: CAGPGQGSGTGELFF
J: TRBJ2-2
V: TRBV21-1
D: .
size: .

DNA: TGTGCCAGCAACCTACCGGGACAGGGGAACTATGGCTACACCTTC
CDR3: CASNLPGQGNYGYTF
J: TRBJ1-2
V: TRBV5-6
D: TRBD1
size: .

DNA: TGTGCCATCAAAGTACAGGGGGCTCTCGAGCAGTACTTC
CDR3: CAIKVQGALEQYF
J: TRBJ2-7
V: TRBV10-3
D: TRBD1
size: .

DNA: TGCAGCGTTTCCACAGGAGCCTCTAACTATGGCTACACCTTC
CDR3: CSVSTGASNYGYTF
J: TRBJ1-2
V: TRBV29-1
D: .
size: .

DNA: TGCGCCAGCAGCCCCGGCCCTCAGGGAGCGAACACTGAAGCTTTCTTT
CDR3: CASSPGPQGANTEAFF
J: TRBJ1-1
V: TRBV5-1
D: .
size: once

DNA: TGTGCCAGCTCACGGGATTCCTCCTACGAGCAGTACTTC
CDR3: CASSRDSSYEQYF
J: TRBJ2-7
V: TRBV18
D: .
size: few

DNA: TGTGCCAGCAGCTTTGGGGACAGAGGCACCTACGAGCAGTACTTC
CDR3: CASSFGDRGTYEQYF
J: TRBJ2-7
V: TRBV11-2
D: TRBD1
size: once

DNA: TGTGCCAGCAGCGGACAGGCGAGCACAGATACGCAGTATTTT
CDR3: CASSGQASTDTQYF
J: TRBJ2-3
V: TRBV7-9
D: TRBD1
size: .

DNA: TGTGCCAGCAGCTGGGGGGCCCCTGGAGCTTTCTTT
CDR3: CASSWGAPGAFF
J: TRBJ1-1
V: TRBV5-5
D: .
size: .